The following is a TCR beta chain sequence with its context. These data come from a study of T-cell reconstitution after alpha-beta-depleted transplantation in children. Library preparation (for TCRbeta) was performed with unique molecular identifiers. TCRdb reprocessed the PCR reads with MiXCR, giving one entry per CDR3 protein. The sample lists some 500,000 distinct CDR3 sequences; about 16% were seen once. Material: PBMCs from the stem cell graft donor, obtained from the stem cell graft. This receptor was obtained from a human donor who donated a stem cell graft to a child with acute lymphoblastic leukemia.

The CDR3 loop is CASSLTVGQPQHF. The CDR3 nucleotides read TGTGCCAGCAGTTTAACCGTTGGGCAGCCCCAGCATTTT. The rearrangement joins TRBV27 to TRBJ1-5, with D unresolved. Germline CDR1 is MNHEY and CDR2 is SMNVEV (reference sequence). Between the trimmed V and J ends, which lost 2 bases and 7 bases, there was a span of 9 bases. This CDR3 has 13 amino acids.